This T cell receptor beta chain was recovered during a study of CD8+ T cells in alopecia areata. The CDR3 consists of 13 residues. V was shortened by 5 bases and J by 6 bases, with 12 bases between the two germline ends. CDR1 and CDR2 (germline): SGHNT, YENEEA. After isolation, RNA underwent reverse transcription to generate cDNA as the sequencing template. The data were produced by immunoSEQ multiplex PCR, yet TCRdb's version contains in-frame clones alone and is incomplete. Among 110,000 or so clones listed, 56% were seen once. Specified treatment: oral pan-JAK inhibitor, 5-10 mg twice daily. The sample was CD4+ T cells sorted from blood, taken at week 24, from a patient treated with tofacitinib. J is TRBJ2-3 and V is TRBV11-3; D gene uncertain. The clonotype was recovered from a human donor with alopecia areata. The CDR3 region has the DNA TGTGCCAGCAGCCGCTCCGAAGTGGATACGCAGTATTTT. Translation: CASSRSEVDTQYF.